Sequencing of this T cell receptor (beta chain) was carried out in a study of early T cells in non-severe SARS-CoV-2 infection. Trimming took 4 bases from V and 11 from J; bases not matched to a gene: 10. The CDR3 totals 13 residues. CDR1 SGHRS and CDR2 YFSETQ come from the germline V gene. Individually, cDNA molecules had unique molecular identifiers attached to them. From the 5' RACE reads, TCRdb called clonotypes with MiXCR, one entry per CDR3 protein. The data contain approximately 99,000 distinct CDR3 sequences, about 12% of them seen just once; the ten biggest clones take up less than 3.5%. The sample holds a few counts of this clonotype.

V is TRBV5-1 and J is TRBJ1-1; 8 bases align to TRBD1. Sample: whole blood. This receptor was identified in an adult who was a healthcare worker with PCR-confirmed SARS-CoV-2 infection or an uninfected control (not recorded which). The CDR3 sequence: CASSTDRAGSAFF. CDR3 coding DNA: TGCGCCAGCAGCACGGACAGGGCAGGTAGCGCTTTCTTT.